The rows below give T cell receptor beta chains drawn from one sample of a study of cytomegalovirus exposure and HLA in healthy donors. Libraries were prepared by immunoSEQ multiplex PCR; TCRdb keeps only in-frame clonotypes and omits some of them. Of some 110,000 clones in the sample, 77% were seen once. The sample taken for sequencing was PBMCs. All receptors come from a woman between 40 and 55 years old in good health and CMV-seropositive. Both conserved end residues are part of each CDR3. The D gene is left open where the match is weak. Only some rows state a clone size, as once, few, many or a class for expanded clones.

d_call: TRBD1
cdr3_length: 15
j_call: TRBJ2-1
v_call: TRBV2
clone_size: few
cdr3_nt: TGTGCCAGCAACCAAGACAGGGGGCCTCTCAATGAGCAGTTCTTC
cdr3_aa: CASNQDRGPLNEQFF

d_call: NA
cdr3_length: 15
j_call: TRBJ2-1
v_call: TRBV6-5
clone_size: NA
cdr3_nt: TGTGCCAGCATAGCAGTGGGTCCAGACCACAATGAGCAGTTCTTC
cdr3_aa: CASIAVGPDHNEQFF

d_call: NA
cdr3_length: 15
j_call: TRBJ2-7
v_call: TRBV19
clone_size: few
cdr3_nt: TGTGCCAGTAGTATGTCAGTACCCTCCCCCTACGAGCAGTACTTC
cdr3_aa: CASSMSVPSPYEQYF

d_call: NA
cdr3_length: 14
j_call: TRBJ2-2
v_call: TRBV30
clone_size: NA
cdr3_nt: TGTGCCTGGAGTGTACGAGGGTACACCGGGGAGCTGTTTTTT
cdr3_aa: CAWSVRGYTGELFF

d_call: NA
cdr3_length: 16
j_call: TRBJ1-3
v_call: TRBV6-7
clone_size: NA
cdr3_nt: TGTGCCAGCAGTTACCCGGAGGTGGAGGGAGGAAACACCATATATTTT
cdr3_aa: CASSYPEVEGGNTIYF

d_call: TRBD1
cdr3_length: 15
j_call: TRBJ2-5
v_call: TRBV19
clone_size: NA
cdr3_nt: TGTGCCAGTAGTTACCCCGGACAGGCGGCGGGGACCCAGTACTTC
cdr3_aa: CASSYPGQAAGTQYF

d_call: NA
cdr3_length: 13
j_call: TRBJ2-1
v_call: TRBV4-2
clone_size: NA
cdr3_nt: TGTGCCAGCAGCCAAGACCTAATCCGGGAGCAGTTCTTC
cdr3_aa: CASSQDLIREQFF

d_call: NA
cdr3_length: 16
j_call: TRBJ2-3
v_call: TRBV10-1
clone_size: NA
cdr3_nt: TGCGCCAGCAGTGTAGGAGGGGGCATGGGTGCAGATACGCAGTATTTT
cdr3_aa: CASSVGGGMGADTQYF

d_call: TRBD1
cdr3_length: 15
j_call: TRBJ1-2
v_call: TRBV7-3
clone_size: NA
cdr3_nt: TGTGCCAGCAGCTCAATGGGACAGATTAACTATGGCTACACCTTC
cdr3_aa: CASSSMGQINYGYTF

d_call: NA
cdr3_length: 18
j_call: TRBJ2-7
v_call: TRBV7-6
clone_size: once
cdr3_nt: TGTGCCAGCAGCTTAGTCCCTAATGGCGGAGATTCTCAATACGAGCAGTACTTC
cdr3_aa: CASSLVPNGGDSQYEQYF

d_call: TRBD1
cdr3_length: 14
j_call: TRBJ2-7
v_call: TRBV2
clone_size: NA
cdr3_nt: TGTGCCAGCACGAAGGGACAGGGGCCCTACGAGCAGTACTTC
cdr3_aa: CASTKGQGPYEQYF

d_call: TRBD2
cdr3_length: 18
j_call: TRBJ2-5
v_call: TRBV14
clone_size: NA
cdr3_nt: TGTGCCAGCAGCCAAAGACTAGCGGGAGTCTTAACTGAAGAGACCCAGTACTTC
cdr3_aa: CASSQRLAGVLTEETQYF

d_call: TRBD2
cdr3_length: 18
j_call: TRBJ2-3
v_call: TRBV11-2
clone_size: NA
cdr3_nt: TGTGCCAGCAGCTCCAGGACTAGCGGGAGGGTTAGCACAGATACGCAGTATTTT
cdr3_aa: CASSSRTSGRVSTDTQYF

d_call: TRBD2
cdr3_length: 15
j_call: TRBJ2-1
v_call: TRBV27
clone_size: NA
cdr3_nt: TGTGCCAGCAGTTTATTGGGGACTAACCGTAGGGAGCAGTTCTTC
cdr3_aa: CASSLLGTNRREQFF

d_call: TRBD1
cdr3_length: 17
j_call: TRBJ2-2
v_call: TRBV5-1
clone_size: once
cdr3_nt: TGCGCCAGCAGCTTGCCTGACAGGGGGCCTGACACCGGGGAGCTGTTTTTT
cdr3_aa: CASSLPDRGPDTGELFF

d_call: NA
cdr3_length: 17
j_call: TRBJ1-3
v_call: TRBV9
clone_size: NA
cdr3_nt: TGTGCCAGCAGCGTGGGGGGAACAGGTCGCTCTGGAAACACCATATATTTT
cdr3_aa: CASSVGGTGRSGNTIYF

d_call: TRBD1
cdr3_length: 18
j_call: TRBJ2-1
v_call: TRBV5-1
clone_size: NA
cdr3_nt: TGCGCCAGCAGCTGGGGGTCATTTGGACAGGGAGGCGTAAATGAGCAGTTCTTC
cdr3_aa: CASSWGSFGQGGVNEQFF

d_call: NA
cdr3_length: 13
j_call: TRBJ2-7
v_call: TRBV10-3
clone_size: NA
cdr3_nt: TGTGCCATCAGTGAGTCGATAAGAGGCGAGCAGTACTTC
cdr3_aa: CAISESIRGEQYF

d_call: TRBD2
cdr3_length: 12
j_call: TRBJ2-7
v_call: TRBV25-1
clone_size: NA
cdr3_nt: TGTGCCAGCAGGGGACTAGCTGGGGAGCAGTACTTC
cdr3_aa: CASRGLAGEQYF

d_call: TRBD1
cdr3_length: 14
j_call: TRBJ2-1
v_call: TRBV5-4
clone_size: NA
cdr3_nt: TGTGCCAGCAGCCCGACAGGGTACAGGGATGAGCAGTTCTTC
cdr3_aa: CASSPTGYRDEQFF

d_call: TRBD1
cdr3_length: 16
j_call: TRBJ2-7
v_call: TRBV12-5
clone_size: once
cdr3_nt: TGTGCTAGTGGTTCCCTGGACAGGGGTAGCTCCTACGAGCAGTACTTC
cdr3_aa: CASGSLDRGSSYEQYF

d_call: TRBD2
cdr3_length: 16
j_call: TRBJ2-1
v_call: TRBV9
clone_size: NA
cdr3_nt: TGTGCCAGCAGCGTAGCCGGGACTAGCGGGACGAATGAGCAGTTCTTC
cdr3_aa: CASSVAGTSGTNEQFF

d_call: NA
cdr3_length: 14
j_call: TRBJ1-6
v_call: TRBV30
clone_size: NA
cdr3_nt: TGTGCCTGGTCACTCTCGGTAACGGGTTCACCCCTCCACTTT
cdr3_aa: CAWSLSVTGSPLHF

d_call: TRBD2
cdr3_length: 17
j_call: TRBJ2-7
v_call: TRBV5-4
clone_size: NA
cdr3_nt: TGTGCCAGCAGCCCGGGACTAGCGGGAGGTAGGACCTACGAGCAGTACTTC
cdr3_aa: CASSPGLAGGRTYEQYF

d_call: TRBD1
cdr3_length: 15
j_call: TRBJ2-7
v_call: TRBV7-9
clone_size: NA
cdr3_nt: TGTTCCAGCAGTTCTCCGGGACAGGGGGCCTACGAGCAGTACTTC
cdr3_aa: CSSSSPGQGAYEQYF

d_call: TRBD1
cdr3_length: 15
j_call: TRBJ2-7
v_call: TRBV11-2
clone_size: NA
cdr3_nt: TGTGCCAGCAGCCAGGACAGGGGCCCAACCTACGAGCAGTACTTC
cdr3_aa: CASSQDRGPTYEQYF

d_call: TRBD2
cdr3_length: 13
j_call: TRBJ2-1
v_call: TRBV6-4
clone_size: NA
cdr3_nt: TGTGCCAGCAGTGAGCGGGAGGACAATGAGCAGTTCTTC
cdr3_aa: CASSEREDNEQFF

d_call: NA
cdr3_length: 15
j_call: TRBJ1-2
v_call: TRBV6-5
clone_size: NA
cdr3_nt: TGTGCCAGCAGTTACTCGGGCAATGGCGGGGATGGCTACACCTTC
cdr3_aa: CASSYSGNGGDGYTF